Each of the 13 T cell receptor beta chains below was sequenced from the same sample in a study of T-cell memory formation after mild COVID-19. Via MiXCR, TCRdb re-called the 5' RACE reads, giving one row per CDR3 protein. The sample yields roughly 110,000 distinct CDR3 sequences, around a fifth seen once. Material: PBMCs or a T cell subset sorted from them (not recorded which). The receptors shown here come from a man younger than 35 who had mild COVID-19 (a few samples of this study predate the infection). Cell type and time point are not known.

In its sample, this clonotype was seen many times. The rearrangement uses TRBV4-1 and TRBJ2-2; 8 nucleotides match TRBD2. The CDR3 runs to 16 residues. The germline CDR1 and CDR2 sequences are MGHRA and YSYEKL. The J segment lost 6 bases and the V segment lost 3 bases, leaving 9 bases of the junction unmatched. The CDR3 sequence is CASSQDTPGLAGELFF. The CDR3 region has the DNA TGCGCCAGCAGCCAGGACACTCCGGGACTAGCCGGGGAGCTGTTTTTT.

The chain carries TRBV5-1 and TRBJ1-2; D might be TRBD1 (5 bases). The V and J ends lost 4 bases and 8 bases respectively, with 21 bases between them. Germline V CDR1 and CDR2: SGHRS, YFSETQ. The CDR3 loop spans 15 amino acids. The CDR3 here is CASSLTGVTVGGYTF. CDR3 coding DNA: TGCGCCAGCAGCCTCACGGGGGTGACAGTTGGGGGCTACACCTTC.

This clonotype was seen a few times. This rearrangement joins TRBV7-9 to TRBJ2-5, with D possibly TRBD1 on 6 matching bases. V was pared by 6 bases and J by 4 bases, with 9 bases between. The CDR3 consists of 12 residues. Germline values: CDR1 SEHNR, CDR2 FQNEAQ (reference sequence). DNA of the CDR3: TGTGCCAGCAGGTGGGACACAGAGACCCAGTACTTC. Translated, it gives CASRWDTETQYF.

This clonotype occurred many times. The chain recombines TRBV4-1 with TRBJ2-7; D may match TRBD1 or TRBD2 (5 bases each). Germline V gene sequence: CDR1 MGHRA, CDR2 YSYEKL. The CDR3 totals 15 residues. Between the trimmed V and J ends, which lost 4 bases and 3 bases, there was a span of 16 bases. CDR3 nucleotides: TGCGCCAGCAGCCGGGACCAAAACTTAGGCTACGAGCAGTACTTC. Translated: CASSRDQNLGYEQYF.

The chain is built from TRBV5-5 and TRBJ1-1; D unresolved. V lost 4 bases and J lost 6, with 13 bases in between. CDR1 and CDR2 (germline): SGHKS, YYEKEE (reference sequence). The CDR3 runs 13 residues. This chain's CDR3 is CASSIQWSAEAFF. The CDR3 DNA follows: TGTGCCAGCAGCATACAGTGGTCGGCTGAAGCTTTCTTT.

CDR3 amino acids: CASSPFGGVSSYEQYF. DNA of the CDR3: TGTGCCAGCAGTCCCTTTGGGGGGGTCTCCTCCTACGAGCAGTACTTC. The chain recombines TRBV27 with TRBJ2-7; 7 bases are shared with TRBD2. The CDR3 is 16 amino acids. Per germline, CDR1 MNHEY and CDR2 SMNVEV (reference sequence). Trimming at V came to 5 bases and at J to 0 bases, leaving 10 bases not matched to a gene.

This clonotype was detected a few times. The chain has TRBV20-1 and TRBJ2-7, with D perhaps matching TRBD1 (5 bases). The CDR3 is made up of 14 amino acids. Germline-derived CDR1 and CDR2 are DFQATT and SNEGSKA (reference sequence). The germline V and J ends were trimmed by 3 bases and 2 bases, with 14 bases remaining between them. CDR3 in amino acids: CSASFRVATYEQYF. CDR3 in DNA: TGCAGTGCTAGCTTCAGGGTAGCTACCTACGAGCAGTACTTC.

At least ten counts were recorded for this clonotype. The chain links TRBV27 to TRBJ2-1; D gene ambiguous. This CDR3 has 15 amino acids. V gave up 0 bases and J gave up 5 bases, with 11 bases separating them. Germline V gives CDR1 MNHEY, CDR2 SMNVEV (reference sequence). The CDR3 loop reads CASSLSWLPNNEQFF. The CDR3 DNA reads TGTGCCAGCAGTTTATCTTGGCTACCCAACAATGAGCAGTTCTTC.

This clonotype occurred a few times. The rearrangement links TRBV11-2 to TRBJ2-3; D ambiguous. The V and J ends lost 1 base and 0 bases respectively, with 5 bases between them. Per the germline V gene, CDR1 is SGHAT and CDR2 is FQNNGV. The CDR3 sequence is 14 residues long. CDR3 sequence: CASSLAVSTDTQYF. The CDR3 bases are TGTGCCAGCAGCTTAGCCGTGAGCACAGATACGCAGTATTTT.

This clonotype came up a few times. The DNA for the CDR3 is TGTGCCAGCTCCCCCGCCGTCGGATACAACAATGAGCAGTTCTTC. This encodes CASSPAVGYNNEQFF. V gene TRBV18 combines with J gene TRBJ2-1; the D is unclear. The CDR3 contains 15 residues. V dropped 6 bases and J dropped 5 bases, with 17 bases sitting between them. The V gene's germline CDR1 is KGHSH and CDR2 LQKENI.

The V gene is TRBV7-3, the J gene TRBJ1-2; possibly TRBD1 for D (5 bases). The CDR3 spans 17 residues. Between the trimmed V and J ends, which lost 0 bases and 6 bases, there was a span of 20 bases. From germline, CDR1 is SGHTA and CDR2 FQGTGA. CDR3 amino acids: CASSLTGPRGHRDGYTF. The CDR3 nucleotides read TGTGCCAGCAGCTTAACGGGTCCCCGAGGACACAGAGATGGCTACACCTTC. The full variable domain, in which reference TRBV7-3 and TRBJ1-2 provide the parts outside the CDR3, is GAGVSQTPSNKVTEKGKYVELRCDPISGHTALYWYRQSLGQGPEFLIYFQGTGAADDSGLPNDRFFAVRPEGSVSTLKIQRTERGDSAVYLCASSLTGPRGHRDGYTFGSGTRLTVV.

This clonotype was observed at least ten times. CDR3 residues: CASSYRGNTEAFF. CDR3 coding DNA: TGTGCCAGCAGTTACAGGGGGAACACTGAAGCTTTCTTT. This chain connects TRBV6-5 to TRBJ1-1; D might be TRBD1 (5 bases). Germline CDR1 reads MNHEY; CDR2 reads SVGAGI. The CDR3 spans 13 residues. The V end was cut by 2 bases, the J end by 1 base, with 5 bases between.

DNA of the CDR3: TGTGCCAGCAGCCCTACAAGCGGGAGGGCCGGCAATGAGCAGTTCTTC. Its translation: CASSPTSGRAGNEQFF. V and J are TRBV12-3 or TRBV12-4 and TRBJ2-1, with 10 bases fitting TRBD2. The CDR3 is made up of 16 amino acids. V trimming: 6 bases; J trimming: 6 bases; junction bases outside the gene matches: 11.